Below are 32 T cell receptor beta chains sequenced from a single sample in a study of cytomegalovirus exposure and HLA in healthy donors. In the PCR, 60 Vbeta and 13 Jbeta primers were used. Profiled with immunoSEQ multiplex PCR; TCRdb holds only in-frame clones, not every one. Of 150,000 or so clones detected, under 85% appear once; the ten largest clones hold around 4.3%. Material: PBMCs. The receptors originated from a man aged 45 to 65 in good health and CMV-seropositive.

The rearrangement uses TRBV10-3 and TRBJ1-6; D is ambiguous. Germline CDR1 and CDR2: ENHRY and SYGVKD. Trimming took 3 bases from V and 8 from J, leaving 14 bases between them. There are 15 residues in the CDR3. The CDR3: CAISEGLGRDSPLHF. CDR3 sequence (DNA): TGTGCCATCAGTGAAGGGTTAGGGCGGGATTCACCCCTCCACTTT.

In nucleotides, the CDR3 is TGTGCCAGCAGCGTAGAGACAGGGGGCTTAGGTGGCTACACCTTC. It specifies CASSVETGGLGGYTF. The chain combines TRBV5-4 with TRBJ1-2; 10 bases line up with TRBD1. Germline values: CDR1 SGHNT, CDR2 YYREEE (reference sequence). V lost 4 bases, J lost 7 bases, and 10 bases stayed unmatched. CDR3 length: 15 amino acids.

V and J are TRBV4-3 and TRBJ2-5; 11 positions match TRBD2. The end of the DNA aligns better with TRBJ2-7, so the J call may be wrong. The germline V gene has CDR1 LGHNA and CDR2 YSLEER. This CDR3 contains 16 residues. Here the CDR3 reads CASSQPGTSGSYEQYF. The CDR3 DNA reads TGCGCCAGCAGCCAGCCCGGGACTAGCGGCTCCTACGAGCAGTACTTC.

The genes are TRBV5-6 and TRBJ2-5, with 13 bases aligning to TRBD2. J was trimmed by 4 bases and V by 4 bases; bases with no gene match: 7. This CDR3 is 16 amino acids long. The germline gives CDR1 SGHDT, CDR2 YYEEEE. In nucleotides, the CDR3 is TGTGCCAGCAGCGACCTCGGACTAGCGGGAGTAGAGACCCAGTACTTC. Protein sequence: CASSDLGLAGVETQYF. Drawing the rest from reference TRBV5-6 and TRBJ2-5, the complete variable domain is DAGVTQSPTHLIKTRGQQVTLRCSPKSGHDTVSWYQQALGQGPQFIFQYYEEEERQRGNFPDRFSGHQFPNYSSELNVNALLLGDSALYLCASSDLGLAGVETQYFGPGTRLLVL.

This sequence joins TRBV7-9 and TRBJ2-1, with 8 nucleotides matching TRBD2. The CDR3 loop spans 15 amino acids. Germline V gives CDR1 SEHNR, CDR2 FQNEAQ (reference sequence). The V and J ends lost 0 bases and 4 bases, in that order; junction bases with no gene match: 2. DNA for the CDR3: TGTGCCAGCAGCTTAGCACTAGCGGATTACAATGAGCAGTTCTTC. Translated, it gives CASSLALADYNEQFF. Full variable domain (rest looked up from reference TRBV7-9 and TRBJ2-1): DTGVSQNPRHKITKRGQNVTFRCDPISEHNRLYWYRQTLGQGPEFLTYFQNEAQLEKSRLLSDRFSAERPKGSFSTLEIQRTEQGDSAMYLCASSLALADYNEQFFGPGTRLTVL.

The chain joins TRBV2 to TRBJ2-1; 8 nucleotides agree with TRBD2. The CDR3 is 15 amino acids. Germline V lookup: CDR1 SNHLY, CDR2 FYNNEI. V lost 1 base, J lost 6 bases, and 5 bases stayed unmatched. The CDR3 loop is CASSEVAGLRNEQFF. The CDR3 DNA reads TGTGCCAGCAGTGAAGTAGCGGGGTTACGCAATGAGCAGTTCTTC. Together with reference TRBV2 and TRBJ2-1, the CDR3 gives the full variable domain: EPEVTQTPSHQVTQMGQEVILRCVPISNHLYFYWYRQILGQKVEFLVSFYNNEISEKSEIFDDQFSVERPDGSNFTLKIRSTKLEDSAMYFCASSEVAGLRNEQFFGPGTRLTVL.

The gene calls are TRBV15 and TRBJ2-1; 9 positions agree with TRBD1. V shed 0 bases and J 7 bases; nucleotides not matched to a gene: 7. In germline, CDR1 is LNHNV, CDR2 YYDKDF (reference sequence). The CDR3 has 16 amino acids. The CDR3: CATSRDFGQGKNEQFF. Written as DNA, the CDR3 is TGTGCCACCAGCAGAGATTTTGGACAGGGGAAAAATGAGCAGTTCTTC.

This clone was found a few times. The rearrangement links TRBV6-5 to TRBJ1-1; no firm D call. With 8 bases removed from V and 1 base from J, the gap between germline ends came to 14 bases. Per germline, CDR1 MNHEY and CDR2 SVGAGI. This CDR3 has 14 residues. CDR3 in amino acids: CASVREGRNTEAFF. In nucleotides, the CDR3 is TGTGCCAGCGTACGGGAAGGGCGGAACACTGAAGCTTTCTTT.

The DNA for the CDR3 is TGCGCCAGCAGCCAGGTAGCGGGAAAAGAGACCCAGTACTTC. This encodes CASSQVAGKETQYF. The rearrangement uses TRBV4-1 and TRBJ2-5; 8 positions agree with TRBD2. The germline gives CDR1 MGHRA, CDR2 YSYEKL. With 3 bases clipped from V and 3 bases from J, the junction kept 3 bases outside the gene matches. The CDR3 consists of 14 residues.

This clone appeared once. V is TRBV27 and J is TRBJ1-2; 7 bases match TRBD1. Germline V gene lookup returns CDR1 MNHEY and CDR2 SMNVEV (reference sequence). V trimming: 11 bases; J trimming: 4 bases; junction bases outside the gene matches: 7. CDR3 size: 12 residues. The CDR3: CAAGGAGYGYTF. The CDR3 nucleotides read TGTGCCGCAGGGGGAGCGGGCTATGGCTACACCTTC.

The chain couples TRBV2 to TRBJ2-7; 8 bases match TRBD2. The V segment lost 4 bases and the J segment 4 bases; nucleotides outside the gene matches: 6. The CDR3 is 14 amino acids. Germline loops: CDR1 SNHLY, CDR2 FYNNEI. CDR3 sequence reads: CASSGTSKSYEQYF. As DNA, the CDR3 is TGTGCCAGCAGTGGGACTAGCAAATCGTACGAGCAGTACTTC.

The chain couples TRBV4-1 to TRBJ2-5; D unresolved. From germline, CDR1 is MGHRA and CDR2 YSYEKL. V lost 1 base to trimming and J lost 1 base, with 7 bases between them. The CDR3 is 14 amino acids. CDR3: CASSQAPLQETQYF. The CDR3 region has the DNA TGCGCCAGCAGCCAAGCCCCACTCCAAGAGACCCAGTACTTC.

The gene calls are TRBV5-1 and TRBJ1-1; D gene uncertain. The V gene lost 4 bases and the J gene lost 1 base, with 2 bases spanning the gap. Germline CDR1 is SGHRS and CDR2 is YFSETQ. The CDR3 spans 11 residues. CDR3 region: CASSRNTEAFF. The CDR3 DNA reads TGCGCCAGCAGCCGGAACACTGAAGCTTTCTTT. Full variable domain (missing parts from reference TRBV5-1 and TRBJ1-1): KAGVTQTPRYLIKTRGQQVTLSCSPISGHRSVSWYQQTPGQGLQFLFEYFSETQRNKGNFPGRFSGRQFSNSRSEMNVSTLELGDSALYLCASSRNTEAFFGQGTRLTVV.

This clone was counted only a few times. J is TRBJ1-1 and V is TRBV19; D ambiguous. Germline CDR1 LNHDA, CDR2 SQIVND (reference sequence). Trimming cost V 4 bases and J 2 bases, with 14 bases left between them. This CDR3 has 15 residues. DNA for the CDR3: TGTGCCAGTAGTAATGCCGGGAGGGTCAACACTGAAGCTTTCTTT. Translating it yields CASSNAGRVNTEAFF.

CDR3 coding DNA: TGTGCCAGCAGCTTAACAGGGGGTCGGGGGGAGACCCAGTACTTC. Its protein product is CASSLTGGRGETQYF. V is TRBV11-2 and J is TRBJ2-5; the match to TRBD1 covers 8 bases. CDR1 SGHAT and CDR2 FQNNGV come from the germline V gene. V dropped 2 bases and J dropped 5; count of bases not matched to a gene: 7. The CDR3 is made up of 15 amino acids. The whole variable domain, filled in from reference TRBV11-2 and TRBJ2-5, reads EAGVAQSPRYKIIEKRQSVAFWCNPISGHATLYWYQQILGQGPKLLIQFQNNGVVDDSQLPKDRFSAERLKGVDSTLKIQPAKLEDSAVYLCASSLTGGRGETQYFGPGTRLLVL.

The chain couples TRBV11-2 to TRBJ2-5; 9 bases fit TRBD1. The germline V gene has CDR1 SGHAT and CDR2 FQNNGV. Trimming cost V 4 bases and J 2 bases; bases outside gene matches: 2. This CDR3 region has 14 residues. CDR3 DNA sequence: TGTGCCAGCAGCTACGGGACAGGGCAAGAGACCCAGTACTTC. Its translation is CASSYGTGQETQYF.

The V gene is TRBV28, the J gene TRBJ2-1; 8 bases line up with TRBD2. Germline CDR1 reads MDHEN; CDR2 reads SYDVKM. The V segment lost 7 bases and the J segment 4 bases; nucleotides outside the gene matches: 3. CDR3 size: 13 residues. CDR3 protein: CASITSGYNEQFF. For the CDR3, the DNA is TGTGCCAGCATCACTAGCGGATACAATGAGCAGTTCTTC.

There are a few counts of this clone. The rearrangement uses TRBV5-4 and TRBJ1-1, with D perhaps matching TRBD1 (5 bases). Between the trimmed V and J ends, which lost 4 bases and 3 bases, there was a span of 16 bases. Germline V gives CDR1 SGHNT, CDR2 YYREEE (reference sequence). CDR3 length equals 15 residues. The CDR3 region is CASSLAGRWDTEAFF. DNA for the CDR3: TGTGCCAGCAGCCTTGCGGGGCGGTGGGACACTGAAGCTTTCTTT.

The rearrangement links TRBV5-1 to TRBJ1-6, with TRBD1 identical over 7 bases. The germline gives CDR1 SGHRS, CDR2 YFSETQ. This CDR3 is 15 amino acids long. V lost 1 base, J lost 6 bases, and 4 bases stayed unmatched. The CDR3 sequence is CASSLRTGTNSPLHF. CDR3 bases: TGCGCCAGCAGCTTGAGGACAGGTACTAATTCACCCCTCCACTTT.

This clone came up once. The chain joins TRBV13 to TRBJ2-3, with a tentative D call TRBD1 (6 bases). V was cut by 5 bases and J by 2 bases, with 14 bases left in between. The CDR3 contains 15 residues. Germline lookup yields CDR1 PRHDT and CDR2 FYEKMQ (reference sequence). Written as DNA, the CDR3 is TGTGCCAGCAGCAGAAAACAGGGTGACACAGATACGCAGTATTTT. Residues: CASSRKQGDTDTQYF. Using reference TRBV13 and TRBJ2-3 for the parts outside the CDR3, the full variable domain is AAGVIQSPRHLIKEKRETATLKCYPIPRHDTVYWYQQGPGQDPQFLISFYEKMQSDKGSIPDRFSAQQFSDYHSELNMSSLELGDSALYFCASSRKQGDTDTQYFGPGTRLTVL.

This clone was detected once. The CDR3 bases are TGTGCCTGGAGTGGGGGGCAGGGAATAGGGGAAGCTTTCTTT. Its translation: CAWSGGQGIGEAFF. This chain links TRBV30 with TRBJ1-1, with D possibly being TRBD1 (6 bases). Germline CDR1 and CDR2: GTSNPN and SVGIG (reference sequence). Trimming took off 1 base at V and 8 bases at J, with 17 bases between the two ends. The CDR3 runs 14 residues. Complete variable domain (other parts from reference TRBV30 and TRBJ1-1): SQTIHQWPATLVQPVGSPLSLECTVEGTSNPNLYWYRQAAGRGLQLLFYSVGIGQISSEVPQNLSASRPQDRQFILSSKKLLLSDSGFYLCAWSGGQGIGEAFFGQGTRLTVV.

The chain couples TRBV7-3 to TRBJ2-3, with 12 positions matching TRBD2. V lost 7 bases and J lost 5; bases outside the gene matches: 22. The CDR3 extends over 20 amino acids. Germline CDR1 and CDR2: SGHTA and FQGTGA. The CDR3 bases are TGTGCCAGCACCCGACCTCGGGGACTAGCGGGCCCCTTGGGTGGAGATACGCAGTATTTT. Translation gives CASTRPRGLAGPLGGDTQYF.

V is TRBV30 and J is TRBJ1-4; maybe TRBD1 (5 bases). CDR3 length: 16 residues. Germline CDR1 reads GTSNPN; CDR2 reads SVGIG (reference sequence). V lost 1 base, J lost 3 bases, and 15 bases lay in between. This CDR3 is CAWSAGLASPNEKLFF. Written as DNA, the CDR3 is TGTGCCTGGAGTGCAGGGCTAGCGTCCCCTAATGAAAAACTGTTTTTT.

The chain uses TRBV12-5 and TRBJ2-3; 8 bases map to TRBD1. J lost 0 bases, V lost 5 bases, and 4 bases had no gene match. Germline V gene sequence: CDR1 LGHNT, CDR2 FRNRAP. The CDR3 sequence is 15 residues long. Here the CDR3 reads CASGTGTGSTDTQYF. CDR3 sequence (DNA): TGTGCTAGTGGTACCGGGACAGGAAGCACAGATACGCAGTATTTT.

This clone appeared a single time. This rearrangement joins TRBV28 to TRBJ1-1; maybe TRBD1 (5 bases). V gave up 5 bases and J gave up 1 base, with 11 bases separating them. The CDR3 totals 14 residues. The germline V gene encodes CDR1 MDHEN and CDR2 SYDVKM. In DNA, the CDR3 is TGTGCCAGCAGTCCAGGGATACCGAACACTGAAGCTTTCTTT. This sequence encodes CASSPGIPNTEAFF.

The chain links TRBV7-2 to TRBJ1-1, with D unresolved. Deletions cut 7 bases from V and 0 bases from J, with 9 bases between. This CDR3 spans 13 amino acids. Germline assignment: CDR1 SGHTA and CDR2 FQGNSA. The CDR3 sequence is CASTRGLNTEAFF. The CDR3 DNA is TGTGCCAGCACGCGAGGGTTGAACACTGAAGCTTTCTTT.

The CDR3 bases are TGTGCCAGCAGCGCCATTGGACATGGGGGGGTCGACGAACCCCGGGGCTACACCTTC. Its protein product is CASSAIGHGGVDEPRGYTF. This rearrangement joins TRBV9 to TRBJ1-2; TRBD1 is a possible D gene (5 bases). The CDR3 extends over 19 amino acids. V was trimmed by 3 bases and J by 8 bases, leaving 32 bases between them. Germline CDR1 reads SGDLS; CDR2 reads YYNGEE.

This sequence joins TRBV6-1 and TRBJ2-3; D is undetermined. Germline lookup yields CDR1 MNHNS and CDR2 SASEGT. Deletions cut 5 bases from V and 2 bases from J, with 11 bases between. The CDR3 totals 14 residues. The CDR3 is CASSKRGITDTQYF. In DNA, the CDR3 is TGTGCCAGCAGTAAACGAGGAATCACAGATACGCAGTATTTT.

This chain joins TRBV30 and TRBJ2-3, with 12 positions matching TRBD2. With V trimmed by 1 base and J by 5 bases, 16 bases remained unmatched. Germline V gives CDR1 GTSNPN, CDR2 SVGIG (reference sequence). CDR3 size: 19 residues. The CDR3 DNA sequence: TGTGCCTGGAGTGGCTGGCTAGCGGGAGGGCAGTCCTCCGGAGATACGCAGTATTTT. Protein sequence: CAWSGWLAGGQSSGDTQYF. The whole variable domain, remainder taken from reference TRBV30 and TRBJ2-3, is SQTIHQWPATLVQPVGSPLSLECTVEGTSNPNLYWYRQAAGRGLQLLFYSVGIGQISSEVPQNLSASRPQDRQFILSSKKLLLSDSGFYLCAWSGWLAGGQSSGDTQYFGPGTRLTVL.

This chain connects TRBV7-6 to TRBJ1-4, with 9 bases aligning to TRBD1. V gave up 4 bases and J gave up 8 bases; unmatched junction bases: 8. This CDR3 region has 15 residues. Germline V gives CDR1 SGHVS, CDR2 FNYEAQ. CDR3 bases: TGTGCCAGCAGCTGGAAACAGGGGGCAGAGGAAAAACTGTTTTTT. Translation gives CASSWKQGAEEKLFF. Variable domain in full (rest from reference TRBV7-6 and TRBJ1-4): GAGVSQSPRYKVTKRGQDVALRCDPISGHVSLYWYRQALGQGPEFLTYFNYEAQQDKSGLPNDRFSAERPEGSISTLTIQRTEQRDSAMYRCASSWKQGAEEKLFFGSGTQLSVL.

V gene TRBV7-2 combines with J gene TRBJ2-2; tentative D call: TRBD2 (5 bases). The length of the CDR3 is 17 residues. Germline-derived CDR1 and CDR2 are SGHTA and FQGNSA. Between the trimmed V and J ends, which lost 2 bases and 4 bases, there was a span of 17 bases. The CDR3 loop reads CASSLLIRGASTGELFF. The CDR3 DNA follows: TGTGCCAGCAGCTTATTAATTCGGGGTGCGAGCACCGGGGAGCTGTTTTTT.

V is TRBV5-1 and J is TRBJ1-1, with TRBD1 matching over 9 bases. After removal of 4 bases from V and 0 bases from J, the junction contained 4 bases not matched to a gene. CDR3 length: 15 residues. Germline CDR1 reads SGHRS; CDR2 reads YFSETQ. The CDR3 bases are TGCGCCAGCAGCCTGGGACAGGGAATGAACACTGAAGCTTTCTTT. It encodes CASSLGQGMNTEAFF.